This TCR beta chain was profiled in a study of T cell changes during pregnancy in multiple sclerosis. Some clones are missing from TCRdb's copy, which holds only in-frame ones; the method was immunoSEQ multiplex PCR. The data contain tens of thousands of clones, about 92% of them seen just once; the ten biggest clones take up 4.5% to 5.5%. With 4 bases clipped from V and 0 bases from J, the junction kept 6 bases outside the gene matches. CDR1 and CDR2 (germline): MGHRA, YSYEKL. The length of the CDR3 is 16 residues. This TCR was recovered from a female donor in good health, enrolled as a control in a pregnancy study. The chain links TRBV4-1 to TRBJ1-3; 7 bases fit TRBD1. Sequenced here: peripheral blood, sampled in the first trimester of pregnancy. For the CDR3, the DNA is TGCGCCAGCAGCCTCCGACAGGGAAGCTCTGGAAACACCATATATTTT. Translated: CASSLRQGSSGNTIYF.